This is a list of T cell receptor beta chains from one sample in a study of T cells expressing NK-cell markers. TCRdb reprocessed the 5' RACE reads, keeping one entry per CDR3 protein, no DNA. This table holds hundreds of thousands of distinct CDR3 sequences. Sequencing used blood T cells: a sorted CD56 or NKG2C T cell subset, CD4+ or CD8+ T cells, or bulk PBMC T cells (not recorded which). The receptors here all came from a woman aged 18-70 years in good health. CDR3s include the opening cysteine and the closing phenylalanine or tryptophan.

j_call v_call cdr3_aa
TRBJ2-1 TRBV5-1 CASSFPGAEQFF
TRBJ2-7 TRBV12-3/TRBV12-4 CASSFSVFSTRVEQYF
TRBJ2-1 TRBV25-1 CASSEPGLNTQFF
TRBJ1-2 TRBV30 CAWRGGPSYGYTF
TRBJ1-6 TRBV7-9 CASSLSKTGLSPLHF
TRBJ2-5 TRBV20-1 CSAGFQETQYF
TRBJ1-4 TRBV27 CASGPGPGGEKLFF
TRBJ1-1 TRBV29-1 CSVFDGNTEAFF
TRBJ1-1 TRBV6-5 CASSYRGGKAFF
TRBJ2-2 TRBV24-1 CATSDPSRDTGELFF
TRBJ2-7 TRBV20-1 CSASLLAYEQYF
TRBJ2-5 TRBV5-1 CASSRRLAGGLETQYF
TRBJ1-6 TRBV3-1 CASKQGFGYNSPLHF
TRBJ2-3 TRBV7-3 CASSLDRGSDTQYF
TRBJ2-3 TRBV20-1 CSARDASGGGDTQYF
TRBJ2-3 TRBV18 CASSPNLGGDTQYF
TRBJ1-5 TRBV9 CASSGGRENSNQPQHF
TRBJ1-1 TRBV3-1 CASSQTGLVLGAEAFF
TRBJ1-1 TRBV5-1 CASSTSPGQPNEAFF
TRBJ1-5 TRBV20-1 CSARDGQGPYQPQHF
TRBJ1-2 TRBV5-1 CASSPGDSDLEGYTF
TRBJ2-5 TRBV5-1 CASSLAGSSETQYF
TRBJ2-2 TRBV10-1 CASSELVAPNTGELFF
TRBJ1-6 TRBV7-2 CASSLPGSPLHF
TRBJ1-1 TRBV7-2 CASSFQSGGAEAFF
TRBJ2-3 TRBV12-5 CASGDRGTDTQYF
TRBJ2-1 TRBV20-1 CSAPKSAGDRNNEQFF
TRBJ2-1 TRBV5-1 CASRPTSGRAVEQFF
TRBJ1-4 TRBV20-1 CSAGGGAGEKLFF
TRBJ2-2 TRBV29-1 CSGWRDTGELFF
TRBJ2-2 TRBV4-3 CASSQARQRYTGELFF
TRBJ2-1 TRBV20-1 CSARAPKGPNNEQFF
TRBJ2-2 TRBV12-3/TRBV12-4 CASSLARTGFGTGELFF
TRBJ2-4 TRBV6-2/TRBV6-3 CASGQRGRAVDIQYF
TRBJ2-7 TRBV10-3 CAISESGQTYEQYF
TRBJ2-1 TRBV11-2 CASSFFQRGGNEQFF
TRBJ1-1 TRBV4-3 CASSQDRVVTEAFF
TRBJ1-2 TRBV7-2 CASSLASGVPGYTF
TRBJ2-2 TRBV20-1 CSAGGGIAGELFF
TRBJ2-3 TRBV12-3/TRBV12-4 CASSFASGRAPSTDTQYF
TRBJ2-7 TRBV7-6 CASSLGSGGYNYEQYF
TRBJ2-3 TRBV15 CATSSDTGGDTQYF
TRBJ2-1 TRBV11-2 CASSRNADSYNEQFF
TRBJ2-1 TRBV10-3 CAISEGLGYNEQFF
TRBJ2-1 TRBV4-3 CASSQSWGLYNEQFF
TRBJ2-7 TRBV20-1 CSAGLSYEQYF
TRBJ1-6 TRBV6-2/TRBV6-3 CASSYSGQGASPLHF
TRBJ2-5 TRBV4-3 CASSRSRGGETQYF
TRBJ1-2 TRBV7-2 CASSTTKQGPYGYTF
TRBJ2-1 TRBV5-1 CASSLTPSSYNEQFF
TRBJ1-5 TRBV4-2 CASSQGGQGYQPQHF
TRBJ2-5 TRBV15 CATRARLAGEETQYF
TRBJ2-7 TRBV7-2 CASSPDSGLSSYEQYF
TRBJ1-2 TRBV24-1 CATSDVGVSYTF
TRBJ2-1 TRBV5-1 CASSSPAGREQFF
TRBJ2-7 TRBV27 CASSSGRIPYEQYF
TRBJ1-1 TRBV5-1 CASSSHLTGVQTEAFF
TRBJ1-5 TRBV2 CASGKNQPQHF
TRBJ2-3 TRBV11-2 CASSASGWRGDRADTQYF